This TCR beta chain is drawn from a study of beta chain features in type 1 diabetes. The authors sorted CD4+ naive, central memory, regulatory and stem cell-like memory cells via CD45RO/CCR7/CD25/CD127/CD95/CD27. All of the isolated RNA was reverse transcribed, so expressed TCRB transcripts were sequenced. Data came from immunoSEQ multiplex PCR; TCRdb stores just in-frame clones and leaves some out. The sample lists around 260,000 clones; roughly 22% were seen once. Study results and limitations: TCRB CDR3s from Type 1 diabetes patients were moderately but significantly shorter in all four CD4+ subsets. Patients showed naive, central memory and Treg TCRB repertoires that appeared more similar than those of healthy donors. Insertions were fewer and deletions more numerous at VDJ junctions in type 1 diabetes patients.

The V segment lost 0 bases and the J segment 4 bases; nucleotides outside the gene matches: 0. Per germline, CDR1 MNHEY and CDR2 SVGAGI. The CDR3 consists of 14 residues. The table lists this clone with a few counts. Antigen specificity is unknown. Within the sample, other DNA sequences also encode this same CDR3. Sequenced input: naive CD4+ T cells from blood. The chain has TRBV6-5 and TRBJ2-5; the match to TRBD1 covers 9 bases. This receptor was identified in a woman aged 40-49 years with type 1 diabetes. The CDR3 nucleotides read TGTGCCAGCAGTTACTCGACAGGGGGAGAGACCCAGTACTTC. Protein: CASSYSTGGETQYF.